The clone carrying this T cell receptor (beta chain) was recorded many times. Its antigen is as yet unknown. This entry is derived from a study of human T cells and chemical hapten exposure. About the research overall: Among samples, TCR yields varied mainly because of small differences in pooled library volume. Whole-study results and caveats: High-frequency TCRs, those above 1 in 1000, stayed the same after DPC sensitization.

What the library attached to individual cDNA molecules were unique molecular identifiers. Per the original methods: Individual samples carried between about 20,000 and 700,000 TCRs, with 80,000 to 100,000 as the median. Via MiXCR, TCRdb re-called the 5' RACE reads, giving one row per CDR3 protein. It is TCRdb's table, rather than the study itself, that gives the V and J calls and clone size. The table records about 140,000 distinct CDR3 sequences, 3.5% to 5% of them present only once. V lost 6 bases, J lost 12 bases, and 14 bases stayed unmatched. This CDR3 region has 14 residues. The V gene's germline CDR1 is SQVTM and CDR2 ANQGSEA. Unfractionated whole blood yielded total RNA.

The receptor comes from a female donor in good health. J is TRBJ1-6 and V is TRBV29-1, with 7 positions matching TRBD1. As DNA, the CDR3 is TGCAGCGTCCAAACGGAGAGGGGGCTTGGACCCCTCCACTTT. This encodes CSVQTERGLGPLHF.